The 4 T cell receptor beta chains given below trace back to one sample, sequenced in a study of blood T cell repertoires in COVID-19. Sequencing used immunoSEQ multiplex PCR; TCRdb keeps in-frame clones, though not all of them. Found here are tens of thousands of clones, 86% of them singletons; the top ten hold around 3.1%. The sequenced sample was PBMCs or T cells enriched from blood (not recorded which). The receptor source for this set is a woman aged 45-65 years who had recovered from COVID-19.

V and J are TRBV19 and TRBJ2-2; no reliable D call. V lost 3 bases and J lost 1, with 6 bases in between. Germline V gene sequence: CDR1 LNHDA, CDR2 SQIVND (reference sequence). The CDR3 consists of 14 residues. This CDR3 reads CASSITWNTGELFF. CDR3 nucleotide sequence: TGTGCCAGTAGTATTACATGGAACACCGGGGAGCTGTTTTTT. The full variable domain, in which reference TRBV19 and TRBJ2-2 provide the parts outside the CDR3, is DGGITQSPKYLFRKEGQNVTLSCEQNLNHDAMYWYRQDPGQGLRLIYYSQIVNDFQKGDIAEGYSVSREKKESFPLTVTSAQKNPTAFYLCASSITWNTGELFFGEGSRLTVL.

The chain recombines TRBV19 with TRBJ2-5, with TRBD1 as a possible D gene (6 bases). CDR3 length: 17 amino acids. CDR1 is LNHDA, CDR2 SQIVND, per germline (reference sequence). V gave up 6 bases and J gave up 0 bases, with 20 bases separating them. CDR3 coding DNA: TGTGCCAGTAGGGCAGGATGGGGGACAAGGGACCAAGAGACCCAGTACTTC. This gives the protein CASRAGWGTRDQETQYF.

This chain uses TRBV7-9 with TRBJ1-2; TRBD1 is a possible D gene (6 bases). The germline V gene has CDR1 SEHNR and CDR2 FQNEAQ (reference sequence). Deletions cut 4 bases from V and 5 bases from J, with 20 bases between. The CDR3 length is 16 residues. In DNA, the CDR3 is TGTGCCAGCAGCTCATCCCTCTTGGGACACCTTTATGGCTACACCTTC. Protein: CASSSSLLGHLYGYTF.

The chain links TRBV7-9 to TRBJ2-1; no reliable D call. The CDR3 is made up of 11 amino acids. V lost 5 bases and J 5 bases, leaving 4 bases between the germline ends. Germline lookup yields CDR1 SEHNR and CDR2 FQNEAQ (reference sequence). CDR3 loop: CASSLHNEQFF. CDR3 in DNA: TGTGCCAGCAGCCTTCACAATGAGCAGTTCTTC.